This T cell receptor beta chain originates from a study of identifying expanded T cells in peripheral blood. This CDR3 spans 14 amino acids. The germline gives CDR1 SGHTA, CDR2 FQGTGA. V lost 5 bases, J lost 9 bases, and 17 bases lay in between. This table comes from immunoSEQ multiplex PCR, and its TCRdb copy is limited to in-frame clones, with some not included. The profile covers about 84,000 clones, with 70% to 90% appearing a single time and around 5.6% taken by the ten largest. The specimen sequenced was blood. The TCR was taken from a person between 18 and 75 years old in good health. The V call is TRBV7-3, the J call TRBJ2-1; D may be TRBD1 (5 bases). In DNA, the CDR3 is TGTGCCAGCAGCCATGACGGCAGGGTCAGTGAGCAGTTCTTC. Protein sequence: CASSHDGRVSEQFF.